This T cell receptor beta chain is from a study of blood T cells in healthy people across ages. Study-wide points: For the donors, CMV status was unknown and possibly confounded expanded clonotype changes.

This CDR3 is built from 14 residues. From germline, CDR1 is MDHEN and CDR2 SYDVKM. V shed 6 bases, J shed 5 bases, and the junction held 8 bases outside the gene matches. Details on this clonotype: Its antigen is still unknown.

For the second PCR, which ran for 7 to 11 cycles, a sample-barcoded 5' primer and a J-beta primer mix were used. The study obtained at least 2.5 million CDR3-containing paired-end reads from every sample. TCRdb re-called the 5' RACE reads through MiXCR, storing one row per CDR3 protein. This sample has 1.2 million to 1.5 million distinct CDR3 sequences, with around 59% found just once. Researchers collected approximately 9.9 milliliters of peripheral blood from every single donor. This chain connects TRBV28 to TRBJ2-5; 8 bases align to TRBD1. Sequenced input: blood. This TCR was recovered from a man younger than 35 in good health. The CDR3 loop is CASRGTGGGETQYF. CDR3 DNA: TGTGCCAGCAGGGGGACAGGAGGGGGCGAGACCCAGTACTTC.